These T cell receptor beta chains were read from a single sample in a study of response to subunit inactivated influenza vaccine. One entry per CDR3 protein, called by TCRdb with MiXCR from the RT-PCR reads. The table includes 500,000 to 700,000 distinct CDR3 sequences, 20% to 25% detected once. This sample also appeared in a second study, on T cells expressing NK-cell markers.

This material consisted of CD4+ T cells sorted from PBMCs, taken 11 to 12 days after vaccination. The receptors originated from a man in his fifties or sixties who received an inactivated influenza vaccine. Each CDR3 is given with its conserved first and last residue. Each record gives: J gene, clone size, D gene, V gene, CDR3 DNA, CDR3 protein. A D gene is named only where the DNA matches it firmly. Clone size is not always given. Where it is, it says once, few, many or a class for expanded clones.

TRBJ2-5	many	-	TRBV12-3/TRBV12-4	TGTGCCAGCAGCCTGTACGTAGAGACCCAGTACTTC	CASSLYVETQYF
TRBJ1-1	few	-	TRBV7-9	TGTGCCAGCAGCTTAGCAGGTGGGAGCAGCACTGAAGCTTTCTTT	CASSLAGGSSTEAFF
TRBJ1-3	-	TRBD1	TRBV7-8	TGTGCCAGCGGACGGACAGGGGGCTCTGGAAACACCATATATTTT	CASGRTGGSGNTIYF
TRBJ2-5	-	-	TRBV29-1	TGCAGCGTTGGTGGATTGGGGCACCCTGGGCGCGAGACCCAGTACTTC	CSVGGLGHPGRETQYF
TRBJ2-1	few	TRBD1	TRBV7-2	TGTGCCAGCAGCTTGACAGGGGGCGCCGTCAATGAGCAGTTCTTC	CASSLTGGAVNEQFF
TRBJ2-1	-	TRBD2	TRBV27	TGTGCCAGCAGTTTATCATTCGCGGGAGGGCCCATCGAGCAGTTCTTC	CASSLSFAGGPIEQFF
TRBJ1-1	few	-	TRBV9	TGTGCCAGCAGCCCTCAGAACACTGAAGCTTTCTTT	CASSPQNTEAFF
TRBJ2-7	-	-	TRBV7-3	TGTGCCAGCAGCTTAAGTGGAGATAGCTCCGAGCAGTACTTC	CASSLSGDSSEQYF
TRBJ1-1	many	-	TRBV6-2/TRBV6-3	TGTGCCAGCTATGCCTGGGGGGTAACGGCTGAAGCTTTCTTT	CASYAWGVTAEAFF
TRBJ2-5	few	-	TRBV7-2	TGTGCCAGCAGCCTTGGGCAGATTCAAGAGACCCAGTACTTC	CASSLGQIQETQYF
TRBJ2-7	-	-	TRBV6-2/TRBV6-3	TGTGCCAGCAGCTCCGGGTCGCCGATGAGGTACGAGCAGTACTTC	CASSSGSPMRYEQYF
TRBJ2-7	-	TRBD1	TRBV30	TGTGCCTGGAAACGGACAGGGAGCGAGCAGTACTTC	CAWKRTGSEQYF
TRBJ1-1	-	-	TRBV18	TGTGCCAGCTCACCTCACCGACAGATGAACACTGAAGCTTTCTTT	CASSPHRQMNTEAFF
TRBJ2-5	-	-	TRBV5-5	TGTGCCAGCAGCTTAAATTCGCGCAAAGAGACCCAGTACTTC	CASSLNSRKETQYF
TRBJ2-1	few	TRBD2	TRBV6-5	TGTGCCAGCAGTTACCGGGGGGAGCGGGGACCCTGGGATGAGCAGTTCTTC	CASSYRGERGPWDEQFF
TRBJ2-3	-	TRBD2	TRBV4-1	TGCGCCAGCAGCCAAACGACTAGCGGGAGGCATACGCAGTATTTT	CASSQTTSGRHTQYF
TRBJ2-5	-	-	TRBV30	TGTGCCTGGAGGCGGGAAGAGACCCAGTACTTC	CAWRREETQYF
TRBJ2-3	-	-	TRBV7-2	TGTGCCAGCAGCTTAGTTCCGGGAGAGGGCACAGATACGCAGTATTTT	CASSLVPGEGTDTQYF
TRBJ1-2	-	-	TRBV19	TGTGCCAGTAGGACCGACCTCTATGGCTACACCTTC	CASRTDLYGYTF
TRBJ2-4	few	-	TRBV6-2/TRBV6-3	TGTGCCAGCAACTCCTGGGACGTCCTAGCCAAAAACATTCAGTACTTC	CASNSWDVLAKNIQYF
TRBJ1-6	few	-	TRBV28	TGTGCCAGCAGTTTGAAACGGACACCCCTCCACTTT	CASSLKRTPLHF
TRBJ2-2	-	-	TRBV28	TGTGCCAGCATGGAGACAACGAACACCGGGGAGCTGTTTTTT	CASMETTNTGELFF
TRBJ2-5	few	-	TRBV29-1	TGCAGCATTAAACAAGACCAAGAGACCCAGTACTTC	CSIKQDQETQYF
TRBJ2-2	few	TRBD2	TRBV3-1	TGTGCCAGCAGCCAAGAGCCCAGCGGGAGTACCGGGGAGCTGTTTTTT	CASSQEPSGSTGELFF
TRBJ1-5	few	-	TRBV7-8	TGTGCCAGCAGCAAGGACAGTCTTAGCAATCAGCCCCAGCATTTT	CASSKDSLSNQPQHF
TRBJ1-2	-	TRBD1	TRBV7-9	TGTGCCAGCAGATTCCAGGGGGCACAGGCCTACTACACCTTC	CASRFQGAQAYYTF
TRBJ2-1	many	-	TRBV24-1	TGTGCCACCGCGGGACAAAGCTCCTACAATGAGCAGTTCTTC	CATAGQSSYNEQFF
TRBJ2-3	few	-	TRBV7-8	TGTGCCAGCAGCTTTATGTCCGGGGGGCGCACAGATACGCAGTATTTT	CASSFMSGGRTDTQYF
TRBJ2-7	few	TRBD2	TRBV20-1	TGCAGTGCCTCCGGGACTAGTTATTTTTTGCCGTACTTC	CSASGTSYFLPYF
TRBJ2-1	-	TRBD2	TRBV20-1	TGCAGTGCTAGTGCGACTAGCGGGAATGAGCAGTTCTTC	CSASATSGNEQFF
TRBJ2-7	-	TRBD2	TRBV11-2	TGTGCCAGCACCTTACCCGGCGCCTCCAGCGGGAGCTCCTACGAGCAGTACTTC	CASTLPGASSGSSYEQYF
TRBJ2-1	many	-	TRBV7-2	TGTGCCAGCAGCCCACGGAAGAGCTCCTACAATGAGCAGTTCTTC	CASSPRKSSYNEQFF
TRBJ2-1	few	TRBD2	TRBV7-9	TGTGCCAGCAGCTCCGTAGGGACTAGCGCGAATGAGCAGTTCTTC	CASSSVGTSANEQFF
TRBJ2-5	few	-	TRBV29-1	TGCAGCGTTGAAGAGGTCGCCCAAGAGACCCAGTACTTC	CSVEEVAQETQYF
TRBJ2-7	few	-	TRBV15	TGTGCCACCAGCAGAGAGGACCGCTACGAGCAGTACTTC	CATSREDRYEQYF
TRBJ2-2	-	TRBD1	TRBV20-1	TGCAGTGCCGAGGGGGCAAAAGGGTCGAACACCGGGGAGCTGTTTTTT	CSAEGAKGSNTGELFF
TRBJ1-1	-	-	TRBV6-6	TGTGCCAGCAGTTACTCTTACACTGAAGCTTTCTTT	CASSYSYTEAFF
TRBJ2-1	-	TRBD2	TRBV20-1	TGCAGTGCTAGGAGGCTAGCGGGAGGCTCTGATGAGCAGTTCTTC	CSARRLAGGSDEQFF
TRBJ1-6	-	-	TRBV6-5	TGTGCCAGCAGTTACTCGACGGGAACTGGCTCACCCCTCCACTTT	CASSYSTGTGSPLHF
TRBJ2-7	-	-	TRBV28	TGTGCCAGCAGTTCCCCGGACAAGGCCTACGAGCAGTACTTC	CASSSPDKAYEQYF
TRBJ2-7	-	-	TRBV7-9	TGTGCCAGCAGCTTAGACACTGGGAACGAGCAGTACTTC	CASSLDTGNEQYF